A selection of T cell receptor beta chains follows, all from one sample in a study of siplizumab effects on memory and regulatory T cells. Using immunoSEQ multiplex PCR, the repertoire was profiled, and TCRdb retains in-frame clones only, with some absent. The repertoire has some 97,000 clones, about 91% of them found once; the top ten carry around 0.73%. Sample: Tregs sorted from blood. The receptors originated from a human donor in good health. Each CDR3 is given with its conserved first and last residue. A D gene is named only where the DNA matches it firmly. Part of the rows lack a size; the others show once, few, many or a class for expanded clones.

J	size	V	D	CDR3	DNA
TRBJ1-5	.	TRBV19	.	CASSTHWTFAKDQPQHF	TGTGCCAGTAGTACGCACTGGACCTTTGCCAAGGATCAGCCCCAGCATTTT
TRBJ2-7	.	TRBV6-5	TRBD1	CASSHRTGSPYEQYF	TGTGCCAGCAGTCACCGGACAGGGTCCCCCTACGAGCAGTACTTC
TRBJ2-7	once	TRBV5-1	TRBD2	CASSSGTSGSNEQYF	TGCGCCAGCAGCTCCGGGACTAGCGGGAGTAACGAGCAGTACTTC
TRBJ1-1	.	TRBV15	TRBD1	CATSSQGQGAEAFF	TGTGCCACCAGCAGCCAGGGACAGGGGGCTGAAGCTTTCTTT
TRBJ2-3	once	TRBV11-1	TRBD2	CASSSFSGRADDTQYF	TGTGCCAGCAGCTCTTTTAGCGGGAGGGCCGATGATACGCAGTATTTT
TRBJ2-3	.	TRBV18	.	CASSPGAITDTQYF	TGTGCCAGCTCACCGGGGGCCATCACAGATACGCAGTATTTT
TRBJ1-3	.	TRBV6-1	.	CASRPLEAGNTIYF	TGTGCCAGCAGGCCCCTGGAGGCTGGAAACACCATATATTTT
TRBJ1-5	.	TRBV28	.	CASSFEPELGTLLSNQPQHF	TGTGCCAGCAGTTTTGAGCCCGAGCTCGGAACATTGTTGAGCAATCAGCCCCAGCATTTT
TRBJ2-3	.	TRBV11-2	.	CASSPGPSSTDTQYF	TGTGCCAGCAGCCCGGGACCCTCGAGCACAGATACGCAGTATTTT
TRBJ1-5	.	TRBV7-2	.	CASSLAGFNQPQHF	TGTGCCAGCAGCTTGGCAGGGTTCAATCAGCCCCAGCATTTT